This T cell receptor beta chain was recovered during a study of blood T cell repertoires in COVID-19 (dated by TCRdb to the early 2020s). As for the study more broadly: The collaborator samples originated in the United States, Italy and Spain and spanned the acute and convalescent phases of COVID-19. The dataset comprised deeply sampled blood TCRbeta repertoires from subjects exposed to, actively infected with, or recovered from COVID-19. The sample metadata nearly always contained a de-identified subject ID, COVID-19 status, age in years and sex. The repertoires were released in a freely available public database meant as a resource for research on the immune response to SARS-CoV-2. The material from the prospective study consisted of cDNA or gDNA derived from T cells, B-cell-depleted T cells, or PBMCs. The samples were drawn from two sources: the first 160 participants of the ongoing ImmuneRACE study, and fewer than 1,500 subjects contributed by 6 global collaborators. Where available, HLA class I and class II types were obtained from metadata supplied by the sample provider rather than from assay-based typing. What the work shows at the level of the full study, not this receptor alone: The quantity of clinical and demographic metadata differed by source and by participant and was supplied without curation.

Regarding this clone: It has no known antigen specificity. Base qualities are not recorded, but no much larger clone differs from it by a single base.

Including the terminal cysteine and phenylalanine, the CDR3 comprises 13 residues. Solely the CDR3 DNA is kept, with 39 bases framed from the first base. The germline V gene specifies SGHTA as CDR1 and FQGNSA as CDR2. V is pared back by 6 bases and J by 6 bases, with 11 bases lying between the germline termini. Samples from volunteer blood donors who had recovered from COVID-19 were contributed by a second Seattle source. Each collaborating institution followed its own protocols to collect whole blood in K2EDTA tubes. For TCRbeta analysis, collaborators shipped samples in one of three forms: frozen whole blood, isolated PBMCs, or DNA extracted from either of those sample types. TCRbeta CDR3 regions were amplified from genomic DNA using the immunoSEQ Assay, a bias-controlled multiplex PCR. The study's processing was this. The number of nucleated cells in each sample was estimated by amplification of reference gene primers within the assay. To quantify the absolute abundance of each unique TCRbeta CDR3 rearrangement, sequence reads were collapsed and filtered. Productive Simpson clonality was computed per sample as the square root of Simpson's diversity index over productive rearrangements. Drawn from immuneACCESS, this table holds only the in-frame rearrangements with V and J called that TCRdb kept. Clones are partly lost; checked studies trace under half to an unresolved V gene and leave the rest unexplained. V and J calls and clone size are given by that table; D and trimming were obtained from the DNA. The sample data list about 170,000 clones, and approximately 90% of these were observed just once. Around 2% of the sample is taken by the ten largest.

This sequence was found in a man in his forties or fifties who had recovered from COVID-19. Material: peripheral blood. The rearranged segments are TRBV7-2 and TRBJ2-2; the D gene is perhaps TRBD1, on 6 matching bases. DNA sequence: TGTGCCAGCAGACAACAGGGTCCCGGGGAGCTGTTTTTT. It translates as CASRQQGPGELFF.